A single sample is the source of the 14 T cell receptor beta chains below, sequenced in a study of blood T cell repertoires in COVID-19. Generated by immunoSEQ multiplex PCR, the TCRdb table keeps only in-frame clones and is missing some. The table shows hundreds of thousands of clones, with 85% occurring only once. Sequencing was performed on PBMCs or T cells enriched from blood (not recorded which). All receptors derive from a woman between 45 and 60 years old who had recovered from COVID-19.

The V call is TRBV19, the J call TRBJ2-3, with TRBD2 matching 7 bases. Trimming cost V 5 bases and J 0 bases; bases outside gene matches: 14. The CDR3 contains 18 residues. In germline, CDR1 is LNHDA, CDR2 SQIVND (reference sequence). The CDR3 DNA follows: TGTGCCAGTAGTTCCCAGACCGCGTATAGCGGGAGCACAGATACGCAGTATTTT. The encoded protein is CASSSQTAYSGSTDTQYF. Full variable domain (missing parts from reference TRBV19 and TRBJ2-3): DGGITQSPKYLFRKEGQNVTLSCEQNLNHDAMYWYRQDPGQGLRLIYYSQIVNDFQKGDIAEGYSVSREKKESFPLTVTSAQKNPTAFYLCASSSQTAYSGSTDTQYFGPGTRLTVL.

In this sample, this clone turned up a few times. The rearrangement uses TRBV6-5 and TRBJ2-5, with 11 bases fitting TRBD1. Germline V gene lookup returns CDR1 MNHEY and CDR2 SVGAGI. This CDR3 spans 16 amino acids. V gave up 4 bases and J gave up 5 bases; unmatched junction bases: 9. The CDR3 DNA reads as TGTGCCAGCAGTTCCCGGGACAGGGGGTTTAGGGAGACCCAGTACTTC. It specifies CASSSRDRGFRETQYF.

The chain combines TRBV7-9 with TRBJ1-2, with D possibly matching TRBD1 (5 bases). Per the germline V gene, CDR1 is SEHNR and CDR2 is FQNEAQ (reference sequence). The CDR3 spans 16 residues. The V gene lost 6 bases and the J gene lost 4 bases, with 21 bases spanning the gap. The CDR3 DNA follows: TGTGCCAGCAGGCCGGCGGGACTTTCAAGTGGCTATGGCTACACCTTC. Translation: CASRPAGLSSGYGYTF.

The J gene is TRBJ1-5, the V gene TRBV7-9; tentatively, D is TRBD1 (6 bases). Germline CDR1 is SEHNR and CDR2 is FQNEAQ (reference sequence). Trimming pared 5 bases from V and 1 base from J, leaving 12 bases between. The CDR3 runs 15 residues. Here the CDR3 reads CASSHGTMSNQPQHF. As DNA, the CDR3 is TGTGCCAGCAGCCATGGGACAATGAGCAATCAGCCCCAGCATTTT.

The chain couples TRBV2 to TRBJ1-3, with a tentative D call TRBD1 (5 bases). CDR1 and CDR2 (germline): SNHLY, FYNNEI. The CDR3 spans 14 residues. Trimming shortened V by 6 bases and J by 3 bases, and 12 bases separated the two germline ends. DNA for the CDR3: TGTGCCAGCAGGAAAGAAGGGGTTGGAAACACCATATATTTT. Translated, it gives CASRKEGVGNTIYF.

The chain couples TRBV1 to TRBJ2-7; the table's TRBD2 call for D was not verified on the DNA. TRBV1 is a recognized pseudogene. CDR3 length equals 18 residues. The CDR3 spells CTSSPSSSGGLHTYEQYF. CDR3 DNA: TGCACCAGCAGTCCCAGCTCTAGCGGGGGGCTACATACCTACGAGCAGTACTTC.

This chain joins TRBV19 and TRBJ2-7; TRBD1 agrees at 9 bases. The germline V gene has CDR1 LNHDA and CDR2 SQIVND (reference sequence). J was trimmed by 4 bases and V by 3 bases; bases with no gene match: 7. This CDR3 has 15 amino acids. CDR3 in amino acids: CASSISTGGRYEQYF. DNA for the CDR3: TGTGCCAGTAGTATCTCGACAGGGGGGAGATACGAGCAGTACTTC.

The chain combines TRBV27 with TRBJ2-7, with D possibly TRBD1 on 8 matching bases. CDR3 length equals 15 residues. The germline V and J ends were trimmed by 4 bases and 7 bases, with 20 bases remaining between them. The germline gives CDR1 MNHEY, CDR2 SMNVEV (reference sequence). The CDR3 region is CASSWGGRGPFEQYF. In nucleotides, the CDR3 is TGTGCCAGCAGTTGGGGGGGCAGGGGGCCATTTGAGCAGTACTTC.

This chain joins TRBV30 and TRBJ2-2, with a possible D match to TRBD1 (6 bases). The CDR3 sequence is 13 residues long. CDR1 is GTSNPN and CDR2 is SVGIG in the germline V gene (reference sequence). V was pared by 4 bases and J by 2 bases, with 8 bases between. In DNA form, the CDR3 reads TGTGCCTGGATGGACAGAAACACCGGGGAGCTGTTTTTT. Translated, it gives CAWMDRNTGELFF.

The genes are TRBV25-1 and TRBJ1-4; TRBD1 agrees at 8 bases. CDR1 and CDR2 from the germline V gene are MGHDK and SYGVNS. V lost 8 bases, J lost 4 bases, and 9 bases stayed unmatched. The CDR3 runs to 15 residues. The CDR3 sequence is CASSDRGRGNEKLFF. The CDR3, as DNA: TGTGCCAGCTCAGACAGGGGCAGAGGTAATGAAAAACTGTTTTTT.

The J gene is TRBJ1-2, the V gene TRBV19; no clear D. The germline V gene encodes CDR1 LNHDA and CDR2 SQIVND (reference sequence). The CDR3 is 14 amino acids. Trimming left V 1 base short and J 0 bases short, with 6 bases between. The CDR3 region is CASSIGATNYGYTF. CDR3 DNA sequence: TGTGCCAGTAGTATAGGGGCCACTAACTATGGCTACACCTTC.

The chain has TRBV5-1 and TRBJ1-4, with 7 positions matching TRBD1. In germline, CDR1 is SGHRS, CDR2 YFSETQ. Trimming at V came to 5 bases and at J to 8 bases, leaving 12 bases not matched to a gene. CDR3 length: 15 residues. CDR3 DNA: TGCGCCAGCAGACCAAACAGGGGAGTAAGGGAAAAACTGTTTTTT. It codes for CASRPNRGVREKLFF. Variable domain in full (rest from reference TRBV5-1 and TRBJ1-4): KAGVTQTPRYLIKTRGQQVTLSCSPISGHRSVSWYQQTPGQGLQFLFEYFSETQRNKGNFPGRFSGRQFSNSRSEMNVSTLELGDSALYLCASRPNRGVREKLFFGSGTQLSVL.

This clone was counted a single time. The V gene is TRBV20-1, the J gene TRBJ2-1; D is perhaps TRBD2 (5 bases). The CDR3 covers 11 residues. Germline V gene data show CDR1 as DFQATT and CDR2 as SNEGSKA (reference sequence). Trimming removed 6 bases from V and 7 bases from J, with 10 bases in between. Written as DNA, the CDR3 is TGCAGTGCCATGGGGAGTAATGAGCAGTTCTTC. Translation: CSAMGSNEQFF.

The CDR3 nucleotides read TGTGCCAGCAGCAACCCGGGACTAGCGGGAGGACCATACAATGAGCAGTTCTTC. Amino acid sequence: CASSNPGLAGGPYNEQFF. The chain employs TRBV3-1 (or the pseudogene TRBV3-2) and TRBJ2-1, with 15 bases lining up with TRBD2. CDR1 LGHDT and CDR2 YNNKEL come from the germline V gene (reference sequence). V shed 5 bases and J 4 bases; nucleotides not matched to a gene: 9. The CDR3 is 18 residues long.